The 24 T cell receptor beta chains presented below share a single source sample, sequenced in a study of T cells in tuberculosis. Sequencing used immunoSEQ multiplex PCR; TCRdb keeps in-frame clones, though not all of them. The sample carries about 58,000 clones, approximately 88% recorded once. After thawing and overnight rest, PBMC were stained with GMM-loaded CD1B tetramer, viability dye and anti-CD3 for sorting. C32 glucose monomycolate from Rhodococcus equi was loaded onto the CD1B tetramers. Sequencing was performed on CD1b-GMM tetramer-negative cells sorted from PBMCs. Source of these receptors: an adult woman with latent tuberculosis.

The V and J genes are TRBV2 and TRBJ1-1; 7 bases match TRBD1. The trim removed 7 bases at V and 0 bases at J, leaving 5 bases unmatched. This CDR3 contains 14 residues. Germline assignment: CDR1 SNHLY and CDR2 FYNNEI. CDR3 sequence (DNA): TGTGCCAGCATCGGGGGACAGATGAACACTGAAGCTTTCTTT. This sequence encodes CASIGGQMNTEAFF.

V gene TRBV10-3 combines with J gene TRBJ2-1, with 8 bases identical to TRBD2. The germline V gene encodes CDR1 ENHRY and CDR2 SYGVKD. The CDR3 totals 16 residues. Trimming at V came to 3 bases and at J to 0 bases, leaving 4 bases not matched to a gene. CDR3 loop: CAISESGGGSYNEQFF. CDR3 nucleotides: TGTGCCATCAGTGAAAGCGGGGGTGGCTCCTACAATGAGCAGTTCTTC.

The DNA of the CDR3 is TGTGCCAGCAGTTTAGGGGGGGGTGGCTACACCTTC. Amino acid sequence: CASSLGGGGYTF. This chain connects TRBV28 to TRBJ1-2; D possibly corresponds to TRBD1 (5 bases). CDR3 length: 12 amino acids. V was pared by 2 bases and J by 7 bases, with 8 bases between. Germline V gene data show CDR1 as MDHEN and CDR2 as SYDVKM.

This chain connects TRBV7-9 to TRBJ1-6; the D gene is possibly TRBD1 (6 bases). Germline V gives CDR1 SEHNR, CDR2 FQNEAQ (reference sequence). Trimming left V 1 base short and J 9 bases short, with 13 bases between. The CDR3 length is 15 residues. CDR3 region: CASSLGNRVLSPLHF. The CDR3 DNA sequence: TGTGCCAGCAGCTTAGGAAACAGGGTACTTTCACCCCTCCACTTT.

The chain couples TRBV28 to TRBJ1-1; D is perhaps TRBD1 (5 bases). This CDR3 spans 15 amino acids. Germline lookup yields CDR1 MDHEN and CDR2 SYDVKM. V dropped 2 bases and J dropped 5 bases, with 15 bases sitting between them. The CDR3 protein is CASSLNSPGLTEAFF. The CDR3 nucleotides read TGTGCCAGCAGTTTAAATTCGCCAGGGTTGACTGAAGCTTTCTTT.

The chain recombines TRBV4-1 with TRBJ1-1; D ambiguous. V lost 1 base and J lost 1, with 13 bases in between. The CDR3 has 16 amino acids. Germline loops: CDR1 MGHRA, CDR2 YSYEKL. For the CDR3, the DNA is TGCGCCAGCAGCCAAGTTGGTGAGGGAGCGAACACTGAAGCTTTCTTT. This translates into CASSQVGEGANTEAFF.

J is TRBJ2-1 and V is TRBV4-2; TRBD2 might be the D (6 bases). V was pared by 1 base and J by 1 base, with 14 bases between. The germline gives CDR1 LGHNA, CDR2 YNFKEQ. The CDR3 has 17 amino acids. CDR3 amino acids: CASSQGGGRSSYNEQFF. CDR3 coding DNA: TGTGCCAGCAGCCAAGGCGGAGGGAGGTCATCCTACAATGAGCAGTTCTTC.

The chain uses TRBV28 and TRBJ2-7; 7 bases are a match to TRBD1. The V and J ends lost 5 bases and 4 bases, in that order; junction bases with no gene match: 8. CDR1 MDHEN and CDR2 SYDVKM come from the germline V gene. The CDR3 loop spans 14 amino acids. The chain's CDR3 is CASSTGDLGYEQYF. CDR3 nucleotides: TGTGCCAGCAGTACAGGGGACCTTGGGTACGAGCAGTACTTC.

V is TRBV10-3 and J is TRBJ2-1, with TRBD1 matching over 9 bases. Losses at the gene ends were 5 bases for V and 3 bases for J; bases not matched to a gene: 5. The CDR3 consists of 15 residues. The germline V gene encodes CDR1 ENHRY and CDR2 SYGVKD. The DNA of the CDR3 is TGTGCCATCAGTAGGGACAGGGATCTCTACAATGAGCAGTTCTTC. Amino acid sequence: CAISRDRDLYNEQFF.

This chain uses TRBV30 with TRBJ2-7; maybe TRBD2 (6 bases). Trimming removed 0 bases from V and 0 bases from J, with 12 bases in between. This CDR3 has 15 amino acids. Germline V gene sequence: CDR1 GTSNPN, CDR2 SVGIG (reference sequence). The chain's CDR3 is CAWSVAAGLSYEQYF. For the CDR3, the DNA is TGTGCCTGGAGTGTCGCAGCGGGCCTCTCCTACGAGCAGTACTTC. Supplemented by reference TRBV30 and TRBJ2-7, the full variable domain reads SQTIHQWPATLVQPVGSPLSLECTVEGTSNPNLYWYRQAAGRGLQLLFYSVGIGQISSEVPQNLSASRPQDRQFILSSKKLLLSDSGFYLCAWSVAAGLSYEQYFGPGTRLTVT.

The chain couples TRBV19 to TRBJ1-1; no reliable D call. V dropped 4 bases and J dropped 0 bases, with 12 bases sitting between them. The CDR3 spans 15 residues. CDR1 and CDR2 from the germline V gene are LNHDA and SQIVND (reference sequence). The CDR3 spells CASSKSREMNTEAFF. The CDR3 bases are TGTGCCAGTAGTAAATCTCGGGAGATGAACACTGAAGCTTTCTTT.

On this clone: The sample has other DNA sequences that encode this CDR3 too. For the CDR3, the DNA is TGTGCCTGGAGCGTCTCAGGCTACGAGCAGTACTTC. Translating it yields CAWSVSGYEQYF. This chain uses TRBV30 with TRBJ2-7; D gene uncertain. V was pared by 3 bases and J by 3 bases, with 9 bases between. The CDR3 runs to 12 residues. The germline gives CDR1 GTSNPN, CDR2 SVGIG (reference sequence).

The genes are TRBV2 and TRBJ1-5; 8 bases align to TRBD1. Germline V gene lookup returns CDR1 SNHLY and CDR2 FYNNEI. The CDR3 runs 15 residues. The junction had 11 bases not matched to a gene; V was cut back by 7 bases and J by 6 bases. This chain's CDR3 is CASNQRRGLGQPQHF. The CDR3 DNA is TGTGCCAGCAATCAACGCAGGGGGCTTGGTCAGCCCCAGCATTTT.

This chain uses TRBV5-6 with TRBJ2-3, with D maybe TRBD2 (5 bases). The CDR3 sequence is 16 residues long. Germline CDR1 SGHDT, CDR2 YYEEEE. Trimming pared 1 base from V and 0 bases from J, leaving 12 bases between. Here the CDR3 DNA reads TGTGCCAGCAGCTTGTCCGGGGAGATTAGCACAGATACGCAGTATTTT. This sequence encodes CASSLSGEISTDTQYF.

The V and J genes are TRBV5-8 and TRBJ2-4, with 8 bases matching TRBD1. The ends lost 4 bases at V and 7 bases at J; junction bases unmatched: 10. The CDR3 has 15 amino acids. Germline V gene lookup returns CDR1 SGHTS and CDR2 YDEGEE. The CDR3 DNA reads as TGTGCCAGCAGCCTAGGACAGGGCGGGTGGAACATTCAGTACTTC. Its translation: CASSLGQGGWNIQYF.

Worth noting for this clone: At one end the junction does not follow the germline gene, possibly because of a read error. This chain links TRBV11-3 with TRBJ1-2; D not resolved. The CDR3 runs 12 residues. Germline values: CDR1 SGHNT, CDR2 YENEEA. This CDR3 reads CASSFENYGYIF. CDR3 nucleotides: TGTGCCAGCAGCTTTGAGAACTATGGCTACATCTTC.

This sequence joins TRBV11-3 and TRBJ2-7, with a tentative D call TRBD1 (5 bases). CDR3 size: 15 residues. The V end lost 5 bases, the J end lost 4 bases, and 18 bases lay between the germline ends. Germline-derived CDR1 and CDR2 are SGHNT and YENEEA. The chain's CDR3 is CASSPRNPDSYEQYF. The CDR3 DNA follows: TGTGCCAGCAGCCCCCGGAACCCTGACAGTTACGAGCAGTACTTC.

V gene TRBV4-2 combines with J gene TRBJ1-5; a possible D gene is TRBD1 (5 bases). V was clipped by 1 base and J by 7 bases, with 26 bases between them. The germline CDR1 and CDR2 sequences are LGHNA and YNFKEQ. The CDR3 is 19 amino acids. The CDR3 region has the DNA TGTGCCAGCAGCCAAGTATCGTTCTTGGGCAGGGCGGCAGGGCAGCCCCAGCATTTT. Translating it yields CASSQVSFLGRAAGQPQHF.

This clone was detected only once. The genes are TRBV28 and TRBJ2-5; weak D call: TRBD1 (7 bases). This CDR3 contains 13 residues. The V end was cut by 5 bases, the J end by 3 bases, with 10 bases between. Germline-derived CDR1 and CDR2 are MDHEN and SYDVKM. DNA of the CDR3: TGTGCCAGCAGTCCCAGGGGGGAAGAGACCCAGTACTTC. Its protein product is CASSPRGEETQYF.

In this sample, this clone turned up once. This chain joins TRBV5-6 and TRBJ2-7; 12 bases are shared with TRBD2. J lost 10 bases, V lost 4 bases, and 12 bases had no gene match. The germline V gene encodes CDR1 SGHDT and CDR2 YYEEEE. This CDR3 is 15 amino acids long. CDR3 sequence: CASSQRILAGGHQYF. DNA of the CDR3: TGTGCCAGCAGCCAACGAATTCTAGCGGGAGGGCATCAGTACTTC.

The chain recombines TRBV10-3 with TRBJ2-2, with TRBD1 matching 9 bases. V lost 6 bases, J lost 2 bases, and 4 bases stayed unmatched. CDR1 is ENHRY and CDR2 is SYGVKD in the germline V gene. The CDR3 spans 15 residues. The DNA for the CDR3 is TGTGCCATCAGGGGGACAGGGCCTAACACCGGGGAGCTGTTTTTT. Translating it yields CAIRGTGPNTGELFF.

The chain combines TRBV19 with TRBJ2-3, with 10 nucleotides matching TRBD1. The germline V gene encodes CDR1 LNHDA and CDR2 SQIVND (reference sequence). This CDR3 contains 15 residues. V lost 6 bases to trimming and J lost 2 bases; unmatched junction nucleotides: 5. This chain's CDR3 is CASRPGQGFTDTQYF. In nucleotides, the CDR3 is TGTGCCAGTAGGCCGGGACAGGGGTTCACAGATACGCAGTATTTT.

The chain uses TRBV7-2 and TRBJ1-2; 7 bases are a match to TRBD1. The junction had 8 bases not matched to a gene; V was cut back by 2 bases and J by 8 bases. The CDR3 length is 14 residues. The V gene's germline CDR1 is SGHTA and CDR2 FQGNSA. This CDR3 reads CASSLRLGGRGYTF. CDR3 nucleotide sequence: TGTGCCAGCAGCTTAAGGTTAGGGGGCAGAGGCTACACCTTC.

The chain carries TRBV2 and TRBJ1-1; D gene uncertain. V gave up 0 bases and J gave up 4 bases, with 9 bases separating them. CDR3 length: 14 amino acids. CDR1 is SNHLY and CDR2 is FYNNEI in the germline V gene. CDR3 protein: CASSEARQLTEAFF. Here the CDR3 DNA reads TGTGCCAGCAGTGAAGCGCGGCAGCTCACTGAAGCTTTCTTT.